The 10 T cell receptor beta chains reported below all come from one sample, sequenced in a study of blood T cells in healthy people across ages. Next came a second PCR, run for roughly 6 to 11 cycles, which used a sample-barcoded 5' primer along with a J-beta primer mix. Each CDR3 protein gets one entry after TCRdb re-called the 5' RACE reads with MiXCR. The sample shows just under 550,000 distinct CDR3 sequences, less than 25% of them seen only once. The same sample was also studied in work on T cells of mothers and their children.

Sequencing used blood. These receptors originate from a boy younger than 18 in good health.

The J gene is TRBJ2-3, the V gene TRBV5-1, with D maybe TRBD2 (6 bases). The V end lost 0 bases, the J end lost 0 bases, and 11 bases lay between the germline ends. Germline loops: CDR1 SGHRS, CDR2 YFSETQ. The CDR3 has 16 amino acids. This chain's CDR3 is CASSLGSGGSTDTQYF. The CDR3 DNA reads TGCGCCAGCAGCTTGGGTAGCGGAGGCAGCACAGATACGCAGTATTTT. Together with reference TRBV5-1 and TRBJ2-3, the CDR3 gives the full variable domain: KAGVTQTPRYLIKTRGQQVTLSCSPISGHRSVSWYQQTPGQGLQFLFEYFSETQRNKGNFPGRFSGRQFSNSRSEMNVSTLELGDSALYLCASSLGSGGSTDTQYFGPGTRLTVL.

This clonotype has more than one count but fewer than ten. The rearrangement uses TRBV7-2 and TRBJ2-5; D could derive from TRBD1 or TRBD2 (7 bases each). Trimming took off 3 bases at V and 5 bases at J, with 13 bases between the two ends. There are 14 residues in the CDR3. Per the germline V gene, CDR1 is SGHTA and CDR2 is FQGNSA. CDR3 sequence: CASSFNQGGETQYF. The CDR3 region has the DNA TGTGCCAGCAGCTTTAATCAGGGGGGGGAGACCCAGTACTTC.

CDR3 protein: CSVGVGQGNQPQHF. Here the CDR3 DNA reads TGCAGCGTTGGGGTCGGACAGGGTAATCAGCCCCAGCATTTT. The chain uses TRBV29-1 and TRBJ1-5; the match to TRBD1 covers 8 bases. The CDR3 contains 14 residues. The germline gives CDR1 SQVTM, CDR2 ANQGSEA. V dropped 4 bases and J dropped 4; count of bases not matched to a gene: 6.

This clonotype appeared a few times. The junction differs from germline at one of its ends, possibly a read error. The V gene is TRBV29-1, the J gene TRBJ2-7; TRBD1 matches 7 bases. CDR1 and CDR2 from the germline V gene are SQVTM and ANQGSEA. The CDR3 has 14 residues. In nucleotides, the CDR3 is TGCAGCGTACTCGACAGGGAACGATCCTACAAGCAGTACTTC. Its protein is CSVLDRERSYKQYF.

On this clonotype: One junction end does not reproduce the germline sequence, and a read error may be involved. The chain links TRBV6-6 to TRBJ2-3, with 10 bases aligning to TRBD1. Germline CDR1 MNHNY, CDR2 SVGAGI (reference sequence). The CDR3 spans 16 residues. The CDR3 loop reads CGSSSAGTGATDTQYF. Here the CDR3 DNA reads TGTGGCAGCAGCTCCGCCGGGACAGGGGCCACAGATACGCAGTATTTT.

This clonotype has just a few counts. The chain recombines TRBV29-1 with TRBJ1-1; D is possibly TRBD1 (5 bases). Germline loops: CDR1 SQVTM, CDR2 ANQGSEA. The CDR3 is made up of 12 amino acids. The ends were cut back, 0 bases at V and 8 bases at J, with 10 bases in the middle. Written as DNA, the CDR3 is TGCAGCGTTGAAGAGGCTACAGGAGAAGCTTTCTTT. It translates to CSVEEATGEAFF.

The J gene is TRBJ2-1, the V gene TRBV7-2; TRBD2 matches 7 bases. The last part of the DNA fits TRBJ2-5 better; the J call may be wrong. The CDR3 is 16 residues long. Per germline, CDR1 SGHTA and CDR2 FQGNSA. The CDR3 region has the DNA TGTGCCAGCAGCTTAGCGTGGCGGGAGAGATGGGAGACCCAGTACTTC. Translating gives CASSLAWRERWETQYF.

The table lists this clonotype with a few counts. J is TRBJ2-7 and V is TRBV2; 7 bases are shared with TRBD2. Germline loops: CDR1 SNHLY, CDR2 FYNNEI. Trimming took 2 bases from V and 0 from J; bases not matched to a gene: 7. This CDR3 has 16 amino acids. The CDR3 region is CASSEIAGDPSYEQYF. The CDR3 DNA sequence: TGTGCCAGCAGTGAAATCGCGGGGGACCCCTCCTACGAGCAGTACTTC.

V is TRBV7-8 and J is TRBJ2-1, with 9 bases fitting TRBD2. This CDR3 region has 16 residues. Trimming removed 5 bases from V and 4 bases from J; junction bases left unmatched: 9. Per germline, CDR1 SGHVS and CDR2 FQNEAQ. CDR3: CASSPMGRGGYNEQFF. The CDR3 DNA reads as TGTGCCAGCAGCCCAATGGGGCGGGGGGGATACAATGAGCAGTTCTTC.

This clonotype came up a few times. The chain carries TRBV12-3 or TRBV12-4 and TRBJ2-5, with a tentative D call TRBD2 (7 bases). The V end was cut by 7 bases, the J end by 1 base, with 10 bases between. The CDR3 runs 13 residues. The DNA of the CDR3 is TGTGCCAGCACCGGGGGGCTCCAAGAGACCCAGTACTTC. Protein: CASTGGLQETQYF.